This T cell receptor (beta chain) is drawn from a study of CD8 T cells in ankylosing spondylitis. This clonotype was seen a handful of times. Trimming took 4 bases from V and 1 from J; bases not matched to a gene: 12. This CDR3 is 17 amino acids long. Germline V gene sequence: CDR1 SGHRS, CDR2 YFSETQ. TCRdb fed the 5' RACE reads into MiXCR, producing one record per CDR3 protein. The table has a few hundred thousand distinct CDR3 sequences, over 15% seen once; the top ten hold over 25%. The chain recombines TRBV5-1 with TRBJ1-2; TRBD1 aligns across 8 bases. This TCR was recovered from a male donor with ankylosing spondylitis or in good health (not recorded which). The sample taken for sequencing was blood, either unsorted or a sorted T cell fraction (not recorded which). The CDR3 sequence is CASSPGTGPPYNYGYTF. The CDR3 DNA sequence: TGCGCCAGCAGCCCCGGGACAGGTCCCCCTTATAACTATGGCTACACCTTC.